Sequencing of this TCR beta chain was carried out in a study of graft-versus-host responses after intestinal transplantation. The germline CDR1 and CDR2 sequences are SGHAT and FQNNGV. The CDR3 consists of 19 residues. V trimming: 3 bases; J trimming: 1 base; junction bases outside the gene matches: 12. Notes on this clone: Antigen specificity is unknown.

The repertoire was sequenced with immunoSEQ multiplex PCR; TCRdb's copy has only in-frame clones and lacks some. The sample carries approximately 82,000 clones, just under 95% recorded once. This receptor was obtained from a human donor who was the organ donor for an intestinal transplant. Source: unstimulated CD8+ T cells sorted from spleen or lymph node cells, taken before transplant. The chain couples TRBV11-2 to TRBJ2-3; TRBD2 agrees at 11 bases. The CDR3 nucleotides are TGTGCCAGCAGCTTTGGTTCCGTAGCGGGGGGGCCTGGCACAGATACGCAGTATTTT. This gives the protein CASSFGSVAGGPGTDTQYF.